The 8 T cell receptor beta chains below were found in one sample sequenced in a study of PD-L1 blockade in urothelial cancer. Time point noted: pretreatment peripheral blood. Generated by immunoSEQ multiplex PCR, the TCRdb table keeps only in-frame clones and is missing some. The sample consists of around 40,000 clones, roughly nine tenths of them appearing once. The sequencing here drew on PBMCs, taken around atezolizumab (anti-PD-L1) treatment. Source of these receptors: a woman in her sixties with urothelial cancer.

The chain's CDR3 is CASRVHSFSHLWATSASYNEQFF. The CDR3 nucleotides read TGTGCCAGCAGGGTTCACTCTTTTTCACATCTTTGGGCCACTAGCGCGTCCTACAATGAGCAGTTCTTC. The chain couples TRBV28 to TRBJ2-1, with TRBD2 matching over 7 bases. The germline CDR1 and CDR2 sequences are MDHEN and SYDVKM. This CDR3 region has 23 residues. The V segment lost 6 bases and the J segment 1 base; nucleotides outside the gene matches: 30.

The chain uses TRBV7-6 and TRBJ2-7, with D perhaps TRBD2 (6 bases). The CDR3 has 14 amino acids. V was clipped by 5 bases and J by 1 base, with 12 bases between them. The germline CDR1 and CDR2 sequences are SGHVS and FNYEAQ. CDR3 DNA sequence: TGTGCCAGCAGCAACCAGGGAGGTTCCTACGAGCAGTACTTC. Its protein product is CASSNQGGSYEQYF.

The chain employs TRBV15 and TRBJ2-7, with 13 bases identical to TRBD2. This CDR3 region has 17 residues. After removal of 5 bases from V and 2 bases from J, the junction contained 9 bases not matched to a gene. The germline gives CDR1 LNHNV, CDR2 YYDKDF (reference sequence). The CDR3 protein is CATSRTSGSSSAYEQYF. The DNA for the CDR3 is TGTGCCACCAGCCGGACTAGCGGGAGTTCTTCGGCCTACGAGCAGTACTTC. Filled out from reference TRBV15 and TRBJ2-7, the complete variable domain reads DAMVIQNPRYQVTQFGKPVTLSCSQTLNHNVMYWYQQKSSQAPKLLFHYYDKDFNNEADTPDNFQSRRPNTSFCFLDIRSPGLGDTAMYLCATSRTSGSSSAYEQYFGPGTRLTVT.

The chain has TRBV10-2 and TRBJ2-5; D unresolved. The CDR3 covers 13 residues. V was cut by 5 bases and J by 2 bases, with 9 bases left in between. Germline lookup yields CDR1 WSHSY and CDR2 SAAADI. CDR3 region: CASSSLAQETQYF. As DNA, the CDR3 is TGCGCCAGCAGTTCCCTGGCACAAGAGACCCAGTACTTC.

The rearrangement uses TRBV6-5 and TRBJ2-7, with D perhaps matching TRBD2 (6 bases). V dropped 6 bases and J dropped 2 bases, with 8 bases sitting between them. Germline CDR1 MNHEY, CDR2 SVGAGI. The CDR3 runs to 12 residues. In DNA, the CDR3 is TGTGCCAGCAGCCGCGGGGCCTACGAGCAGTACTTC. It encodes CASSRGAYEQYF.

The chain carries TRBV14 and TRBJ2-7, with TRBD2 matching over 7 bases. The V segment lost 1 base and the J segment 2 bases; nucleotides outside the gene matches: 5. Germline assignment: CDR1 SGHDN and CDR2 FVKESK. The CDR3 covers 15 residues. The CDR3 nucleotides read TGTGCCAGCAGCCAAGGGGGAGGGGCCCCCTACGAGCAGTACTTC. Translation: CASSQGGGAPYEQYF.

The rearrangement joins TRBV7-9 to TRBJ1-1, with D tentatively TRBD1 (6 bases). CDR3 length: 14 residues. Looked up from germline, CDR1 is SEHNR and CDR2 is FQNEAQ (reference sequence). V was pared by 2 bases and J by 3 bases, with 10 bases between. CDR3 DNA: TGTGCCAGCAGCTTACAGGGGTCGCACACTGAAGCTTTCTTT. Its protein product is CASSLQGSHTEAFF.

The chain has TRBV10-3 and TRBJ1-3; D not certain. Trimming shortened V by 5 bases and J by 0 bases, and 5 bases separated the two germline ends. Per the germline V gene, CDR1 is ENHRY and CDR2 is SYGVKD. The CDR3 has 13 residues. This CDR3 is CAISSDSGNTIYF. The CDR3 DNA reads TGTGCCATCAGTTCAGACTCTGGAAACACCATATATTTT.